These T cell receptor beta chains were read from a single sample in a study of regulatory T cells in long-lasting Graves disease. TCRdb re-analysed the multiplex PCR reads in MiXCR, keeping a single row per CDR3 protein. The repertoire holds hundreds of thousands of distinct CDR3 sequences, with approximately 15% as singletons. In addition, the sample was reused for a study of T cells in Graves' hyperthyroidism and ophthalmopathy.

Here the sequenced sample was peripheral blood mononuclear cells (PBMCs), taken at new diagnosis, from a patient treated with antithyroid drugs. The receptor source for this set is a man between 40 and 49 years old with Graves disease. Each CDR3 is given with its conserved first and last residue. A D gene is named only where the DNA matches it firmly. A clone size is listed for some rows: how often the clone was seen (once, few, many), or a class if it is expanded.

clone size,V gene,J gene,D gene,CDR3 protein,CDR3 DNA
-,TRBV2,TRBJ2-3,TRBD2,CASSGRLAGNTDTQYF,TGTGCCAGCAGTGGTCGACTAGCGGGGAACACAGATACGCAGTATTTT
-,TRBV20-1,TRBJ1-5,-,CSAPPPSGAQPQHF,TGCAGTGCTCCTCCCCCCAGTGGGGCTCAGCCCCAGCATTTT
few,TRBV11-2,TRBJ1-1,-,CASSQDPGHTTEAFF,TGTGCCAGCAGCCAAGACCCGGGACATACGACTGAAGCTTTCTTT
-,TRBV9,TRBJ2-1,-,CASSVGTLDNEQFF,TGTGCCAGCAGCGTAGGGACACTAGACAATGAGCAGTTCTTC
many,TRBV5-1,TRBJ2-3,-,CASSLSLASTDTQYF,TGCGCCAGCAGCTTGTCCTTGGCTAGCACAGATACGCAGTATTTT
few,TRBV6-2/TRBV6-3,TRBJ1-6,TRBD1,CASSWTGANSPLHF,TGTGCCAGCAGTTGGACAGGGGCGAATTCACCCCTCCACTTT
-,TRBV6-2/TRBV6-3,TRBJ1-4,TRBD1,CASRVGQVEKLFF,TGTGCCAGCAGGGTGGGACAGGTAGAAAAACTGTTTTTT
-,TRBV28,TRBJ1-1,-,CASRVTGVRGAFF,TGTGCCAGCAGGGTGACAGGCGTAAGGGGAGCTTTCTTT
many,TRBV12-3/TRBV12-4,TRBJ2-3,TRBD1,CASKQGNTDTQYF,TGTGCCAGCAAACAGGGGAACACAGATACGCAGTATTTT
many,TRBV2,TRBJ1-5,TRBD1,CASSAGTGSQPQHF,TGTGCCAGCAGTGCGGGGACAGGGAGTCAGCCCCAGCATTTT
few,TRBV29-1,TRBJ1-2,-,CSVKPGSNYGYTF,TGCAGCGTTAAACCGGGAAGTAACTATGGCTACACCTTC
many,TRBV11-2,TRBJ2-3,TRBD1,CASTLTGLRDTQYF,TGTGCCAGCACCCTGACAGGGTTGAGAGATACGCAGTATTTT
few,TRBV19,TRBJ2-3,-,CASSVRYTDTQYF,TGTGCCAGTAGTGTCAGGTACACAGATACGCAGTATTTT
many,TRBV20-1,TRBJ2-7,-,CSAPRQVKIYEQYF,TGCAGTGCACCGAGACAGGTGAAGATCTACGAGCAGTACTTC
once,TRBV2,TRBJ2-6,TRBD1,CASSGDRVGTF,TGTGCCAGCAGTGGAGACAGGGTCGGGACTTTC
-,TRBV12-3/TRBV12-4,TRBJ2-2,-,CASRVRRTGELFF,TGTGCCAGCAGAGTCCGCCGGACCGGGGAGCTGTTTTTT
many,TRBV2,TRBJ1-3,-,CASSEATGSAGNTIYF,TGTGCCAGCAGTGAAGCTACAGGGTCGGCTGGAAACACCATATATTTT
-,TRBV5-5,TRBJ1-1,TRBD1,CASSILYTGVNTEAFF,TGTGCCAGCAGCATCCTATACACAGGGGTGAACACTGAAGCTTTCTTT
many,TRBV20-1,TRBJ1-5,-,CSASDQGWNQPQHF,TGCAGTGCTTCAGATCAGGGCTGGAATCAGCCCCAGCATTTT
many,TRBV7-2,TRBJ1-6,-,CASSLQSQGRSPLHF,TGTGCCAGCAGCTTACAATCGCAGGGACGGTCACCCCTCCACTTT
many,TRBV24-1,TRBJ2-3,TRBD2,CATSAGLALNTQYF,TGTGCCACCAGTGCCGGACTAGCGTTAAATACGCAGTATTTT
-,TRBV14,TRBJ2-2,TRBD2,CASSLGLAGAGNTGELFF,TGTGCCAGCAGCCTTGGACTAGCGGGGGCCGGGAACACCGGGGAGCTGTTTTTT
many,TRBV30,TRBJ1-6,-,CAWRWGRRNSPLHF,TGTGCCTGGAGATGGGGACGGCGGAATTCACCCCTCCACTTT
-,TRBV12-3/TRBV12-4,TRBJ2-7,-,CASSLIVGSEQYF,TGTGCCAGCAGTTTAATCGTGGGGTCCGAGCAGTACTTC
many,TRBV11-2,TRBJ2-7,TRBD1,CASSLGGTVSYEQYF,TGTGCCAGCAGCTTAGGAGGGACAGTTTCCTACGAGCAGTACTTC
many,TRBV12-3/TRBV12-4,TRBJ2-5,-,CASSSPGLTSIGTQYF,TGTGCCAGCAGTTCTCCGGGTTTGACATCAATCGGGACCCAGTACTTC
many,TRBV5-1,TRBJ2-2,TRBD2,CASSFSEGRGELFF,TGCGCCAGCAGCTTCTCGGAGGGGAGGGGAGAGCTGTTTTTT
-,TRBV9,TRBJ2-4,-,CASSVVETRKKDIQYF,TGTGCCAGCAGCGTAGTTGAGACTCGAAAGAAAGACATTCAGTACTTC
many,TRBV20-1,TRBJ2-7,-,CSAIGGGRGQGEQYF,TGCAGTGCTATCGGGGGTGGACGGGGACAAGGAGAGCAGTACTTC
-,TRBV12-3/TRBV12-4,TRBJ2-3,TRBD2,CASSDPTERGITDTQYF,TGTGCCAGCAGTGATCCCACTGAGCGGGGGATCACAGATACGCAGTATTTT
few,TRBV5-1,TRBJ1-1,TRBD1,CASSLVEQGSGTEAFF,TGCGCCAGCAGCTTGGTGGAACAGGGGTCGGGCACTGAAGCTTTCTTT
few,TRBV5-1,TRBJ2-3,-,CASSQISSTDTQYF,TGCGCCAGCAGCCAAATTTCAAGCACAGATACGCAGTATTTT
-,TRBV10-3,TRBJ1-6,TRBD1,CATTGELSYNSPPHF,TGTGCCACGACAGGGGAGCTGTCCTATAATTCACCCCCCCACTTT
many,TRBV7-2,TRBJ2-3,TRBD1,CASSLSATGADTQYF,TGTGCCAGCAGCTTAAGTGCGACAGGGGCGGATACGCAGTATTTT
many,TRBV7-2,TRBJ2-7,-,CASSLDYSSYEQYF,TGTGCCAGCAGCTTAGACTACAGCTCCTACGAGCAGTACTTC
many,TRBV7-9,TRBJ1-5,-,CASNQRAGEVQPQHF,TGTGCCAGCAACCAAAGGGCAGGAGAGGTTCAGCCCCAGCATTTT
few,TRBV29-1,TRBJ1-2,-,CSVGGVFYGYTF,TGCAGCGTTGGCGGGGTATTCTATGGCTACACCTTC